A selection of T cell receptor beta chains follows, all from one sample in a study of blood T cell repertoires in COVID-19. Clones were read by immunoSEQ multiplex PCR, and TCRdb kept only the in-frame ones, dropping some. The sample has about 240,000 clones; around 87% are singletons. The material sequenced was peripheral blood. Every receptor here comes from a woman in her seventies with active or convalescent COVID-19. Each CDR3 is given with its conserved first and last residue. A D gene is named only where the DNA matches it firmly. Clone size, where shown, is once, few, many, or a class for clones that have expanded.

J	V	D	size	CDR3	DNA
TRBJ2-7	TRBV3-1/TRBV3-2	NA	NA	CASSSSSYEQYF	TGTGCCAGCAGCTCGAGCTCCTACGAGCAGTACTTC
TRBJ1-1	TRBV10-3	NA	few	CATLAREGSTEAFF	TGTGCCACCTTGGCCAGGGAAGGAAGCACTGAAGCTTTCTTT
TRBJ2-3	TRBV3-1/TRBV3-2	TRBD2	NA	CASRLAGAKDTQYF	TGTGCCAGCAGGCTAGCGGGGGCAAAAGATACGCAGTATTTT
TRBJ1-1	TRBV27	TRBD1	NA	CASGGQGVTRTEAFF	TGTGCCAGCGGGGGACAGGGGGTTACTCGGACTGAAGCTTTCTTT
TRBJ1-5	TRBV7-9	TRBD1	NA	CASSSSTGLGLAGNQPQHF	TGTGCCAGCAGCTCGTCGACAGGGTTGGGGTTAGCAGGCAATCAGCCCCAGCATTTT
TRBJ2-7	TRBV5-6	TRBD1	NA	CASSPGTGVAGGWQYF	TGTGCCAGCAGCCCCGGGACAGGGGTTGCTGGGGGATGGCAGTACTTC
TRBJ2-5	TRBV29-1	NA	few	CSVERVGETQYF	TGCAGCGTTGAACGGGTGGGAGAGACCCAGTACTTC
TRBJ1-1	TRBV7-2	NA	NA	CASSSQRDLHTEAFF	TGTGCCAGCAGCTCACAGAGGGATTTACACACTGAAGCTTTCTTT
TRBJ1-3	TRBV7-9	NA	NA	CASSSHGGASSGNTIYF	TGTGCCAGCAGCTCCCACGGTGGGGCGAGCTCTGGAAACACCATATATTTT
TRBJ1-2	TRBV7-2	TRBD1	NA	CASSLMTGDYGYTF	TGTGCCAGCAGCTTGATGACAGGGGACTATGGCTACACCTTC
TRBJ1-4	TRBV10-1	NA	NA	CASSEGGLNEKLFF	TGCGCCAGCAGTGAGGGGGGACTTAATGAAAAACTGTTTTTT
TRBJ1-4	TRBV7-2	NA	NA	CASSLGNRVLNEKLFF	TGTGCCAGCAGCTTAGGGAACAGGGTCCTTAATGAAAAACTGTTTTTT
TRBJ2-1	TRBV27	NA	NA	CASSLTVSSYNEQFF	TGTGCCAGCAGTTTGACAGTTAGCTCCTACAATGAGCAGTTCTTC
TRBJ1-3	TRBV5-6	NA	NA	CASSRQYYSGNTIYF	TGTGCCAGCAGCCGACAGTACTACTCTGGAAACACCATATATTTT
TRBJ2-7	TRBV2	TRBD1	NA	CAGRPGTDFYEQYF	TGTGCCGGGCGTCCCGGGACAGATTTCTACGAGCAGTACTTC
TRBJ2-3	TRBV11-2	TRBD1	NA	CASSLVPGGTDTQYF	TGTGCCAGCAGCTTAGTGCCAGGGGGTACAGATACGCAGTATTTT
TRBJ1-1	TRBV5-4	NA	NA	CASSTGQNTEAFF	TGTGCCAGCAGCACCGGACAGAACACTGAAGCTTTCTTT
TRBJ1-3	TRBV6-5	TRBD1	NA	CASSYGTALGNTIYF	TGTGCCAGCAGTTATGGGACAGCCCTTGGAAACACCATATATTTT
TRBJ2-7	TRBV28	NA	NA	CASSGESVAYEQYF	TGTGCCAGCAGTGGGGAGAGTGTTGCCTACGAGCAGTACTTC
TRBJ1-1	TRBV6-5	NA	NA	CASRTWGDAEAFF	TGTGCCAGCAGGACGTGGGGAGATGCTGAAGCTTTCTTT
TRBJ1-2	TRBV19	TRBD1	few	CASRPGQGGVGGYTF	TGTGCCAGTAGACCGGGACAGGGGGGGGTTGGTGGCTACACCTTC
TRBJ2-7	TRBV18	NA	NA	CASSGGAASYEQYF	TGTGCCAGCTCGGGGGGGGCTGCTTCCTACGAGCAGTACTTC
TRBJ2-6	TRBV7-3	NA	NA	CASSVQSGANVLTF	TGTGCCAGCAGCGTTCAATCTGGGGCCAACGTCCTGACTTTC
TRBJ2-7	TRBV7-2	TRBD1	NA	CASSLEGDRGTYEQYF	TGTGCCAGCAGCTTAGAGGGGGACAGGGGCACCTACGAGCAGTACTTC
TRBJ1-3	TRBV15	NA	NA	CATSREQGPGSGNTIYF	TGTGCCACCAGCAGAGAACAGGGACCGGGGTCTGGAAACACCATATATTTT
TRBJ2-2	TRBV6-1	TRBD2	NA	CASSGMYLAGDIGELFF	TGTGCCAGCAGTGGAATGTATTTAGCGGGGGACATCGGGGAGCTGTTTTTT
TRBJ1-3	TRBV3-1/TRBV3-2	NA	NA	CASSHPNPGNTIYF	TGTGCCAGCAGCCACCCAAATCCCGGAAACACCATATATTTT
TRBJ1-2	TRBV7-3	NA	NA	CASSEGVNYGYTF	TGTGCCAGCAGTGAAGGGGTCAACTATGGCTACACCTTC
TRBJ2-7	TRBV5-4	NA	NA	CATRGGGYDGQYF	TGTGCCACCCGAGGGGGGGGATACGACGGGCAGTACTTC
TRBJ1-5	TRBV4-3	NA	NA	CASSQDSRQGYQPQHF	TGCGCCAGCAGCCAAGATAGTAGGCAGGGGTATCAGCCCCAGCATTTT
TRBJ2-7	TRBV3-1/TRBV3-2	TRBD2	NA	CASSLSTGTRGTKEQYF	TGTGCCAGCAGCCTCTCTACCGGGACTAGGGGTACGAAGGAGCAGTACTTC
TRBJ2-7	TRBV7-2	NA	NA	CASSLGPRGSSYEQYF	TGTGCCAGCAGCTTAGGGCCCCGGGGGTCCTCCTACGAGCAGTACTTC
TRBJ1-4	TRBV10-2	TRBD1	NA	CASSGQNRQGLEIEKLFF	TGCGCCAGCAGTGGCCAAAACCGACAGGGTCTAGAGATTGAAAAACTGTTTTTT